This T cell receptor beta chain was identified in a study of cytomegalovirus exposure and HLA in healthy donors. Study-wide points: Whilst most TCR sequences proved rare, a subset of public TCRs occurred across many donors.

In regard to this clone: The antigen remains unidentified.

The PCR ran on 60 Vbeta and 13 Jbeta primers. Assay: immunoSEQ multiplex PCR; the TCRdb copy retains only in-frame clones and omits some. The sample holds some 220,000 clones, 82% seen once. Donors likely had unrecorded immune exposures despite being nominally healthy when sampled. CDR1 LNHDA and CDR2 SQIVND come from the germline V gene (reference sequence). The V gene lost 5 bases and the J gene lost 5 bases, with 18 bases spanning the gap. The CDR3 spans 15 residues. Sequencing was done on a sample of PBMCs. The chain carries TRBV19 and TRBJ1-2; tentatively, D is TRBD1 (5 bases). The receptor was isolated from a woman aged 40 to 50 in good health and CMV-seronegative. The CDR3 nucleotides read TGTGCCAGTAGTCGCGACAGTGACCTGAGATATGGCTACACCTTC. This gives the protein CASSRDSDLRYGYTF.